What follows are 2 T cell receptor beta chains derived from one specimen sequenced in a study of T cell responses to AZD1222 COVID-19 vaccine. The assay was immunoSEQ multiplex PCR, and TCRdb's table has in-frame clones only and misses some. This table has approximately 150,000 clones, roughly 92% appearing once. Sequenced here: peripheral blood, sampled 28 days after the second AZD1222 dose. These receptors all come from an adult who received the AZD1222 COVID-19 vaccine.

The chain employs TRBV6-5 and TRBJ1-1; D not resolved. The germline V and J ends were trimmed by 4 bases and 1 base, with 13 bases remaining between them. The CDR3 is 15 amino acids. Germline lookup yields CDR1 MNHEY and CDR2 SVGAGI. The CDR3 nucleotides are TGTGCCAGCAGTTCCAGGCCTAACCCGAACACTGAAGCTTTCTTT. Translated, it gives CASSSRPNPNTEAFF.

The chain is built from TRBV5-6 and TRBJ1-1; no firm D call. The germline gives CDR1 SGHDT, CDR2 YYEEEE. The CDR3 contains 13 residues. Trimming stripped 5 bases from V and 8 bases from J, with 16 bases between. The CDR3 DNA sequence: TGTGCCAGCAGTGCCTACTCAGAGGAAGAAGCTTTCTTT. Translated, it gives CASSAYSEEEAFF.